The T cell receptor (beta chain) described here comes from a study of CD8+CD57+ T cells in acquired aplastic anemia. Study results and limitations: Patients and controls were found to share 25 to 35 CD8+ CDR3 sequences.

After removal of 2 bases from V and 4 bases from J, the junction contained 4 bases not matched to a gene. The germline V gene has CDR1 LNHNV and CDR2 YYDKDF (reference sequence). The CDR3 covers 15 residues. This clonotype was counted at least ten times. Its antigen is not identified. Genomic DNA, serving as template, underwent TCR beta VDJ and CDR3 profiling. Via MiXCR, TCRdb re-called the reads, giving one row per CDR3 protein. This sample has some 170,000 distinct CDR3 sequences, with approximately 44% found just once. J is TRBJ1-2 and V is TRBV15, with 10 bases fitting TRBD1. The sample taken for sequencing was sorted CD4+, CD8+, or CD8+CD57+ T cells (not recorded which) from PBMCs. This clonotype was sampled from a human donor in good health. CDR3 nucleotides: TGTGCCACCAGCAGATCAGGGACAGGGGTCTATGGCTACACCTTC. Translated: CATSRSGTGVYGYTF.